One and the same sample provided the 2 T cell receptor beta chains below, sequenced in a study of cytomegalovirus exposure and HLA in healthy donors. The PCR made use of 60 Vbeta and 13 Jbeta primers. Data came from immunoSEQ multiplex PCR; TCRdb stores just in-frame clones and leaves some out. The sample has about 120,000 clones, 70% to 80% seen once. The source material was PBMCs. The source of these receptors is a woman under 30 in good health and CMV-seropositive.

This sequence joins TRBV7-8 and TRBJ1-5; 8 bases agree with TRBD1. The CDR3 is 14 residues long. The V and J ends lost 1 base and 7 bases, in that order; junction bases with no gene match: 3. In germline, CDR1 is SGHVS, CDR2 FQNEAQ. The CDR3 reads CASSLGRTGQPQHF. In DNA, the CDR3 is TGTGCCAGCAGCTTAGGCCGGACAGGGCAGCCCCAGCATTTT.

This clone was seen a few times. This chain uses TRBV18 with TRBJ2-4; D perhaps matches TRBD1 (6 bases). This CDR3 is 16 amino acids long. The V and J ends lost 6 bases and 2 bases respectively, with 17 bases between them. CDR1 and CDR2 from the germline V gene are KGHSH and LQKENI. The CDR3 bases are TGTGCCAGCTCCCAACGATACAGGGAGTCCAAAAACATTCAGTACTTC. Translating it yields CASSQRYRESKNIQYF.